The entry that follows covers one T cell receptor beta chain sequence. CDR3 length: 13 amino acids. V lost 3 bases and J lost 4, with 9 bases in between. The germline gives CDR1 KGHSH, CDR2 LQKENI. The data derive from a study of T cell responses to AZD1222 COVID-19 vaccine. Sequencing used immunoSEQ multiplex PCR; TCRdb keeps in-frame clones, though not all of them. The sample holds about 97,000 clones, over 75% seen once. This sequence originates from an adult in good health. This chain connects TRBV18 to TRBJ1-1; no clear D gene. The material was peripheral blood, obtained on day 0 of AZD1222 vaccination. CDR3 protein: CASSPSRGTEAFF. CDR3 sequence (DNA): TGTGCCAGCTCACCCTCCCGGGGCACTGAAGCTTTCTTT.